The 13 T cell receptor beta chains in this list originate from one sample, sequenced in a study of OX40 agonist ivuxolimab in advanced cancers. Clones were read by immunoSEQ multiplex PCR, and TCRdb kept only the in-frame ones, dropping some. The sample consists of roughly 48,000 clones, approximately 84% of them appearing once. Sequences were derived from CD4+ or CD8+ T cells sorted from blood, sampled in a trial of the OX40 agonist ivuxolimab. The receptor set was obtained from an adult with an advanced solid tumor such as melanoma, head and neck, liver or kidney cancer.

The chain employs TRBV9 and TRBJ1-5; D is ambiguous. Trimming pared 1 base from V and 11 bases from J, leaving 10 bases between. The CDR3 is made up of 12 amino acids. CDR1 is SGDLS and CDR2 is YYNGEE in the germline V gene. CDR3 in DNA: TGTGCCAGCAGCGTATCCCTACCGACCCAGCATTTT. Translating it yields CASSVSLPTQHF.

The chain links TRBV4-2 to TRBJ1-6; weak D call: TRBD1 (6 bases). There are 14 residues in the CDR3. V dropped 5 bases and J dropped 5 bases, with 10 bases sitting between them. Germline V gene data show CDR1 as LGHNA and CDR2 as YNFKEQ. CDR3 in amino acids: CASSGRTDNSPLHF. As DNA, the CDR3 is TGTGCCAGCAGCGGCCGGACAGATAATTCACCCCTCCACTTT.

The DNA of the CDR3 is TGTGCCAGCAGCTTATCAGGGCTCGAGCAGTACTTC. Translated: CASSLSGLEQYF. The rearrangement links TRBV11-2 to TRBJ2-7; D might be TRBD1 (5 bases). Trimming shortened V by 2 bases and J by 6 bases, and 8 bases separated the two germline ends. CDR1 is SGHAT, CDR2 FQNNGV, per germline. This CDR3 has 12 amino acids.

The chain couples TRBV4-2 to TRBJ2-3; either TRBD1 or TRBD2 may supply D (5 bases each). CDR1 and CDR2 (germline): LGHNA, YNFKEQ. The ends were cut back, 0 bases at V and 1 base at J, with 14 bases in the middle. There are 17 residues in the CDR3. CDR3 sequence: CASSQDKLGPRTDTQYF. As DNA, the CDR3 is TGTGCCAGCAGCCAAGATAAGTTGGGACCGCGCACAGATACGCAGTATTTT.

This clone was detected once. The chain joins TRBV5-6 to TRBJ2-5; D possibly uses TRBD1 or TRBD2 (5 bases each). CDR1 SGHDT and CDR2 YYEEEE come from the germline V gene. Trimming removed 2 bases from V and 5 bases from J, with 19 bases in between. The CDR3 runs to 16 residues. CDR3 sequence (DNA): TGTGCCAGCAGCTTAAACCAGGGACGACCGGGGGAGACCCAGTACTTC. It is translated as CASSLNQGRPGETQYF.

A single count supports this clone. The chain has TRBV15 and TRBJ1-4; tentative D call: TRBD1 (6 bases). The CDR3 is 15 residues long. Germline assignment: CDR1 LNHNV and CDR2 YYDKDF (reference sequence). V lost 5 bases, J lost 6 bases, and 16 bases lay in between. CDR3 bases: TGTGCCACCAGCGGCCCTGGGGGGCGCGATGAAAAACTGTTTTTT. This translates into CATSGPGGRDEKLFF.

The CDR3 DNA reads as TGTGCCAGCAGCCTTGGGAGGGAAAACTATGGCTACACCTTC. Its translation: CASSLGRENYGYTF. The V and J genes are TRBV7-3 and TRBJ1-2; unclear D gene. V lost 5 bases, J lost 2 bases, and 12 bases lay in between. The CDR3 contains 14 residues. CDR1 and CDR2 from the germline V gene are SGHTA and FQGTGA.

CDR3 protein: CSARGGTEAFF. CDR3 DNA: TGCAGTGCTAGGGGTGGGACTGAAGCTTTCTTT. The chain joins TRBV20-1 to TRBJ1-1; D is undetermined. CDR3 length: 11 residues. V was cut by 3 bases and J by 5 bases, with 7 bases left in between. Germline V gene lookup returns CDR1 DFQATT and CDR2 SNEGSKA (reference sequence).

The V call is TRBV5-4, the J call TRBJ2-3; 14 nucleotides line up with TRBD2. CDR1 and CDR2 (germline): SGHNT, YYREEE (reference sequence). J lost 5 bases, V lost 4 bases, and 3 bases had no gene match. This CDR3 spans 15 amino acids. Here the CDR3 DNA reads TGTGCCAGCAGCGGACTAGCGGGAGGCCGAGATACGCAGTATTTT. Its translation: CASSGLAGGRDTQYF. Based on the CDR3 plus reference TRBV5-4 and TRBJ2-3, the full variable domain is ETGVTQSPTHLIKTRGQQVTLRCSSQSGHNTVSWYQQALGQGPQFIFQYYREEENGRGNFPPRFSGLQFPNYSSELNVNALELDDSALYLCASSGLAGGRDTQYFGPGTRLTVL.

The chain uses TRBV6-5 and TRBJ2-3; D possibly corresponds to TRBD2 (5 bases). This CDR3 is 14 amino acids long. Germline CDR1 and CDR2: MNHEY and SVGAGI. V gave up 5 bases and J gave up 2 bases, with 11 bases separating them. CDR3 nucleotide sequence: TGTGCCAGCAGTCGCGCGGGTCTCACAGATACGCAGTATTTT. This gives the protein CASSRAGLTDTQYF.

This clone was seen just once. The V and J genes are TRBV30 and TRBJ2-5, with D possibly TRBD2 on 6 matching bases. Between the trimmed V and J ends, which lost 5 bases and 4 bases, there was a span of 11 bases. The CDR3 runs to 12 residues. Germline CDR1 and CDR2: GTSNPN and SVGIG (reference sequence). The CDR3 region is CAWATGGETQYF. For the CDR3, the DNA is TGTGCCTGGGCCACCGGGGGAGAGACCCAGTACTTC.

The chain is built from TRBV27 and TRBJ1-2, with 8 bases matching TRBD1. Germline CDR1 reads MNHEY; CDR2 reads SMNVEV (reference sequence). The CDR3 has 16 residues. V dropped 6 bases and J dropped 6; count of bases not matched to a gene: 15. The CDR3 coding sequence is TGTGCCAGCAGCGTAGCGTCGTCTGGACAGGGCGATGGCTACACCTTC. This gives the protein CASSVASSGQGDGYTF.

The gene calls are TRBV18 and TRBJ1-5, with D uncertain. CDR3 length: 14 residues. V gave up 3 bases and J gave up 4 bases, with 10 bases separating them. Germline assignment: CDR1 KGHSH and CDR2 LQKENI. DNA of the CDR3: TGTGCCAGCTCACCGGACGTCTCGAATCAGCCCCAGCATTTT. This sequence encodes CASSPDVSNQPQHF. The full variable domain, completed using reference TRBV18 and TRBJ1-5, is NAGVMQNPRHLVRRRGQEARLRCSPMKGHSHVYWYRQLPEEGLKFMVYLQKENIIDESGMPKERFSAEFPKEGPSILRIQQVVRGDSAAYFCASSPDVSNQPQHFGDGTRLSIL.